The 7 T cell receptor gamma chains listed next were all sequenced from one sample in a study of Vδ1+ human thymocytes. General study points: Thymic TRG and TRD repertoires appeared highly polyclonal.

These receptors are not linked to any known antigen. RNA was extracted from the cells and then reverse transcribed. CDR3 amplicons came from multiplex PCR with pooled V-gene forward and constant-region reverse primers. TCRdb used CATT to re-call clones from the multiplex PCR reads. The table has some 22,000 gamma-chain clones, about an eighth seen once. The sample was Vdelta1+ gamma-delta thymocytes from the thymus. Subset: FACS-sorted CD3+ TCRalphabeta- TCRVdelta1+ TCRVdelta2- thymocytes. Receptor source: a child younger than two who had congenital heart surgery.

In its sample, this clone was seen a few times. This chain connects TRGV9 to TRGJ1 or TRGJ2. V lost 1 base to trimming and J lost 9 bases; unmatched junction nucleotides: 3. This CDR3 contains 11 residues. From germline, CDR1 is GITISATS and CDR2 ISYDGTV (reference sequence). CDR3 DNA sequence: TGTGCCTTGTGGGAGGTCACTAAGAAACTCTTT. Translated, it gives CALWEVTKKLF.

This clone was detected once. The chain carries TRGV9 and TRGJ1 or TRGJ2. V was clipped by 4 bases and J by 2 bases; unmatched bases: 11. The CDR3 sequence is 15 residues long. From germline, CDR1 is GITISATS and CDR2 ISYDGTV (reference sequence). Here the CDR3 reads CALWDKQGDYYKKLF. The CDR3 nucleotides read TGTGCCTTGTGGGACAAGCAAGGGGATTATTATAAGAAACTCTTT.

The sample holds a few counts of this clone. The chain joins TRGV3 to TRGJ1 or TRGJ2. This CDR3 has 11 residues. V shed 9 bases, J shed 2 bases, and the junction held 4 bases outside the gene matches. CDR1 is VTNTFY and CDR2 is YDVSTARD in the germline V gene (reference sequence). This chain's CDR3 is CATVYYYKKLF. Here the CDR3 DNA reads TGTGCCACCGTATATTATTATAAGAAACTCTTT.

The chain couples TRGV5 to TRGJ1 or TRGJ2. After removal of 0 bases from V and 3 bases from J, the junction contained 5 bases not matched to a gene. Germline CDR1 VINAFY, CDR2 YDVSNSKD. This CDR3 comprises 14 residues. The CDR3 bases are TGTGCCACCTGGGACAGGAAAATTTATTATAAGAAACTCTTT. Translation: CATWDRKIYYKKLF.

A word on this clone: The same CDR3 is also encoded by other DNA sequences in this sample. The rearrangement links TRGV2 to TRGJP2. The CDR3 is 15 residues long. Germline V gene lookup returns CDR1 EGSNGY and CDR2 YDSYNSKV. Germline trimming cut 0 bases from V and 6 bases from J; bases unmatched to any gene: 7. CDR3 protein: CATWDGPGGDWIKTF. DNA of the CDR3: TGTGCCACCTGGGACGGGCCGGGTGGTGATTGGATCAAGACGTTT.

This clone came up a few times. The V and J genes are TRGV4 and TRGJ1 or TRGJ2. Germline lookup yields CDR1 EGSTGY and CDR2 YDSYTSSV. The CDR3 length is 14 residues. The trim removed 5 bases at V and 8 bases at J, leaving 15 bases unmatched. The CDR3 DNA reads TGTGCCACCTGGGGAAGGTATATATGGGATAAGAAACTCTTT. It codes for CATWGRYIWDKKLF.

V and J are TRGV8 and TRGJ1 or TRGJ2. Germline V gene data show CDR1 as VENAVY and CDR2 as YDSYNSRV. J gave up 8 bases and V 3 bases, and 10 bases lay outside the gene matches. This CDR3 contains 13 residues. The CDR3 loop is CATWDGTPNKKLF. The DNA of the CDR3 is TGTGCCACCTGGGATGGGACGCCTAATAAGAAACTCTTT.